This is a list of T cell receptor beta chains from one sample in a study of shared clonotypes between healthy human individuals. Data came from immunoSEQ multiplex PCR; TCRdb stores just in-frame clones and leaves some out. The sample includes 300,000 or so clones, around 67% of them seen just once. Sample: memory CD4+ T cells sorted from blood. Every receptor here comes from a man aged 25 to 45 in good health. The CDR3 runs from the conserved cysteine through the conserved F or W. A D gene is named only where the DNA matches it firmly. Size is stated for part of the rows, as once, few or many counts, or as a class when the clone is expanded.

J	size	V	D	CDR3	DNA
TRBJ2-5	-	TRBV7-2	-	CASSLRRGRETQYF	TGTGCCAGCAGCTTGCGCCGGGGCCGAGAGACCCAGTACTTC
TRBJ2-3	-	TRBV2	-	CASSPNRPTDTQYF	TGTGCCAGCAGTCCCAACCGACCCACAGATACGCAGTATTTT
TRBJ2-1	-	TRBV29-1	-	CSGQMANEQFF	TGCAGCGGGCAGATGGCGAATGAGCAGTTCTTC
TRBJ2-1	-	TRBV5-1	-	CASSPLIGDGSNEQFF	TGCGCCAGCAGCCCTCTTATCGGGGACGGATCTAATGAGCAGTTCTTC
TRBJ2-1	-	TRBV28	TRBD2	CASTTSGRRNEQFF	TGTGCCAGCACTACTAGCGGGAGAAGAAATGAGCAGTTCTTC
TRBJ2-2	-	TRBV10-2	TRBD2	CASIPRGGTSANWAGELFF	TGCGCCAGCATTCCTCGAGGGGGGACTAGCGCCAATTGGGCCGGGGAGCTGTTTTTT
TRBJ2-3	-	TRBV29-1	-	CSAGTSTDTQYF	TGCAGCGCAGGGACTAGCACAGATACGCAGTATTTT
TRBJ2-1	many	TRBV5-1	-	CASSLLEGNEQFF	TGCGCCAGCAGCTTGTTAGAGGGCAATGAGCAGTTCTTC
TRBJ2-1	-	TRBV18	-	CASSADKEQFF	TGTGCCAGCTCAGCGGACAAAGAGCAGTTCTTC
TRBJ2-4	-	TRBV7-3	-	CASSLKGREDIQYF	TGTGCCAGCAGCTTAAAAGGGCGCGAGGACATTCAGTACTTC
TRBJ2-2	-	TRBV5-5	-	CASSPSGELFF	TGTGCCAGCAGCCCTTCGGGGGAGCTGTTTTTT
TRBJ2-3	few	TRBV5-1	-	CASSLVPESTDTQYF	TGCGCCAGCAGCTTGGTGCCAGAAAGCACAGATACGCAGTATTTT
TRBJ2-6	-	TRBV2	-	CASSSQGSGANVLTF	TGTGCCAGCAGTTCCCAGGGAAGTGGGGCCAACGTCCTGACTTTC
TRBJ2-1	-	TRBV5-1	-	CASSLRLAIDQRGSYNEQFF	TGCGCCAGCAGCTTGCGGCTAGCGATAGATCAACGTGGGTCCTACAATGAGCAGTTCTTC
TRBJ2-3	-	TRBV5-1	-	CASSFLSFTDTQYF	TGCGCCAGCAGCTTCCTCTCTTTCACAGATACGCAGTATTTT
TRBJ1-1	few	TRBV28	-	CASSTSWINRNF	-
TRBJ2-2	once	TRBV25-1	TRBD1	CASSGTGTGELFF	TGTGCCAGCAGTGGGACAGGGACCGGGGAGCTGTTTTTT
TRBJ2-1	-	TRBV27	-	CASSPRRGLNNEQFF	TGTGCCAGCAGCCCCCGGAGGGGGCTAAACAATGAGCAGTTCTTC
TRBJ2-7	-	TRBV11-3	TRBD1	CASSLAPGTGDVEQYF	TGTGCCAGCAGCTTAGCACCCGGGACAGGGGATGTCGAGCAGTACTTC
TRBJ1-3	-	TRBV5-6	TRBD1	CASSLTGGSSGNTIYF	TGTGCCAGCAGTTTGACAGGGGGGAGCTCTGGAAACACCATATATTTT
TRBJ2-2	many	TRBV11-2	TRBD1	CASSLGTGGVASGELFF	TGTGCCAGCAGCTTAGGTACAGGGGGTGTAGCCTCCGGGGAGCTGTTTTTT
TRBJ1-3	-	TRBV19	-	CASNGDISGNTIYF	TGTGCCAGTAACGGGGACATCTCTGGAAACACCATATATTTT
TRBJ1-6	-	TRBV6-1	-	CASSEWSSYNSPLHF	TGTGCCAGCAGTGAATGGAGCTCCTATAATTCACCCCTCCACTTT
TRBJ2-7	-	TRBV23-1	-	CASILPWGSYEQYF	TGCGCCAGCATCTTGCCGTGGGGCTCCTACGAGCAGTACTTC